This TCR beta chain is drawn from a study of blood T cell repertoires in COVID-19. On the study more broadly: Samples taken during acute and convalescent COVID-19 were collected in the United States, Italy and Spain. PBMCs, B-cell-depleted T cells, or T cells were the source of the cDNA or gDNA that made up the material.

The germline CDR1 and CDR2 sequences are SGHAT and FQNNGV. J gave up 4 bases and V 6 bases, and 7 bases lay outside the gene matches. This CDR3 has 14 amino acids. Original analysis: Amplification with reference gene primers provided the estimates of nucleated cell counts. Using immunoSEQ multiplex PCR, the repertoire was profiled, and TCRdb retains in-frame clones only, with some absent. The DNA was the basis for D and trimming; V, J and clone size are from that table. The sample has about 52,000 clones, about 85% seen once; the top ten hold 5.5% to 7.5%. This TCR derives from a man between 65 and 79 years old with active COVID-19. Source material: peripheral blood. V is TRBV11-2 and J is TRBJ2-7; 9 bases are shared with TRBD1. In DNA form, the CDR3 reads TGTGCCAGCAGGCCGGGACAGGGTAATTACGAGCAGTACTTC. Its translation is CASRPGQGNYEQYF.